This T cell receptor beta chain was captured by sequencing in a study of blood T cell repertoires in COVID-19. In the study overall: Researchers got acute and convalescent COVID-19 samples from the United States, Italy and Spain. Nucleic acid was either cDNA or gDNA, and it came from T cells, B-cell-depleted T cells, or PBMCs.

V trimming: 0 bases; J trimming: 0 bases; junction bases outside the gene matches: 2. The CDR3 has 15 residues. The germline V gene has CDR1 SGDLS and CDR2 YYNGEE. Comments on this clone: Other DNA sequences of this sample code for an identical CDR3.

The assay was immunoSEQ multiplex PCR, and TCRdb's table has in-frame clones only and misses some. This table holds about 120,000 clones, roughly 90% found once. The specimen sequenced was peripheral blood. The clonotype was recovered from a man aged 35-49 years with acute or convalescent COVID-19. The chain employs TRBV9 and TRBJ2-7; the match to TRBD2 covers 8 bases. CDR3 DNA: TGTGCCAGCAGCGTAGGTGCGGGGGGCTCCTACGAGCAGTACTTC. Amino acid sequence: CASSVGAGGSYEQYF. Complete variable domain (other parts from reference TRBV9 and TRBJ2-7): DSGVTQTPKHLITATGQRVTLRCSPRSGDLSVYWYQQSLDQGLQFLIQYYNGEERAKGNILERFSAQQFPDLHSELNLSSLELGDSALYFCASSVGAGGSYEQYFGPGTRLTVT.